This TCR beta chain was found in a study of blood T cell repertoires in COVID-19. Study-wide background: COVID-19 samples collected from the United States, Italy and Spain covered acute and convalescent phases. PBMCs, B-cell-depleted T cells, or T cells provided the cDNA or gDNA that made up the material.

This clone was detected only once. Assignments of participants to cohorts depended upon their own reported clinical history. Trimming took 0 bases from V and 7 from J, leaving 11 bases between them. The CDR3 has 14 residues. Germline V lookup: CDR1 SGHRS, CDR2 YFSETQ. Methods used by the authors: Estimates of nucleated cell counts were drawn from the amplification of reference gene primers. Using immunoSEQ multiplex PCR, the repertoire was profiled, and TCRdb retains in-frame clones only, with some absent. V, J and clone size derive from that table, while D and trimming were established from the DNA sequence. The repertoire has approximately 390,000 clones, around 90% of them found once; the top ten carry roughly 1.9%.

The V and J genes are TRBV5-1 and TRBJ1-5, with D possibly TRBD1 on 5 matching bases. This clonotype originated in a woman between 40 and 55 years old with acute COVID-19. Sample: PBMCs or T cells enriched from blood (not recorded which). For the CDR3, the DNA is TGCGCCAGCAGCTTGGAGGGACTGAACCAGCCCCAGCATTTT. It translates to CASSLEGLNQPQHF.